This is a list of T cell receptor beta chains from one sample in a study of neoadjuvant anti-PD-1 for oral cavity cancer. Assay: immunoSEQ multiplex PCR; the TCRdb copy retains only in-frame clones and omits some. Counted here are some 33,000 clones, roughly 79% occurring once; the ten biggest clones make up 3% to 4%. The sequencing here drew on PBMCs, taken after nivolumab (anti-PD-1) treatment. The receptors shown here come from a person between 35 and 79 years old with oral cavity squamous cell carcinoma. CDR3s include the opening cysteine and the closing phenylalanine or tryptophan. The order of the fields is clone size, V gene, J gene, D gene, CDR3 protein, CDR3 DNA. A D gene is named only where the DNA matches it firmly. Size values are once, few and many counts, or a class for expanded clones, and some rows have none.

NA,TRBV5-1,TRBJ1-5,NA,CASSLDMSQNQPQHF,TGCGCCAGCAGCTTGGACATGTCCCAGAATCAGCCCCAGCATTTT
few,TRBV9,TRBJ2-1,TRBD2,CASSAGGGDEQFF,TGTGCCAGCAGCGCGGGGGGAGGGGACGAGCAGTTCTTC
NA,TRBV4-3,TRBJ1-2,NA,CASSQDIGDLDYGYTF,TGCGCCAGCAGCCAAGATATCGGGGATTTAGACTATGGCTACACCTTC
once,TRBV28,TRBJ1-4,NA,CASSFPGRGTNEKLFF,TGTGCCAGCAGTTTTCCCGGGCGGGGAACTAATGAAAAACTGTTTTTT
medium-sized,TRBV6-5,TRBJ1-5,TRBD1,CASRNRGDNQPQHF,TGTGCCAGCAGAAACAGGGGAGACAATCAGCCCCAGCATTTT
NA,TRBV5-6,TRBJ1-1,NA,CASSSTRWGARNTEAFF,TGTGCCAGCAGCTCAACCCGGTGGGGGGCGAGAAACACTGAAGCTTTCTTT
NA,TRBV12-2,TRBJ1-1,NA,CASRLVTGPQDTEAFF,TGTGCAAGTCGCTTAGTGACCGGGCCCCAGGACACTGAAGCTTTCTTT
NA,TRBV4-3,TRBJ2-3,NA,CASSQEGQVGGADTQYF,TGCGCCAGCAGCCAAGAGGGGCAGGTGGGGGGCGCAGATACGCAGTATTTT
NA,TRBV27,TRBJ2-1,TRBD2,CASRLAGGRDEQFF,TGTGCCAGCAGACTAGCGGGGGGCCGGGATGAGCAGTTCTTC
NA,TRBV13,TRBJ2-7,TRBD2,CASSPRASGTSYEQYF,TGTGCCAGCAGCCCCCGGGCTAGCGGCACCTCCTACGAGCAGTACTTC
NA,TRBV29-1,TRBJ2-1,TRBD1,CSVRDRDYNEQFF,TGCAGCGTCCGGGACAGGGACTACAATGAGCAGTTCTTC
NA,TRBV12-5,TRBJ1-5,NA,CASGLAGGTGSNQPQHF,TGTGCTAGTGGTTTGGCCGGGGGGACCGGCAGCAATCAGCCCCAGCATTTT
NA,TRBV7-2,TRBJ2-1,TRBD1,CASSPGTGNYNEQFF,TGTGCCAGCAGCCCCGGGACAGGGAATTACAATGAGCAGTTCTTC
NA,TRBV5-1,TRBJ1-6,NA,CASSREEYAPLHF,TGCGCCAGCAGCAGGGAAGAGTATGCACCCCTCCACTTT
NA,TRBV9,TRBJ2-3,TRBD2,CASSGGTSGLTDTQYF,TGTGCCAGCAGCGGAGGGACTAGCGGGTTAACAGATACGCAGTATTTT
NA,TRBV28,TRBJ1-3,NA,CASRLGLVGNTIYF,TGTGCCAGCAGACTCGGACTAGTCGGAAACACCATATATTTT
few,TRBV4-1,TRBJ1-1,TRBD1,CASSPVLNRGQVPEAFF,TGCGCCAGCAGCCCAGTCCTAAACCGGGGACAGGTTCCTGAAGCTTTCTTT
NA,TRBV19,TRBJ2-1,NA,CASSMGSYNEQFF,TGTGCCAGTAGTATGGGATCTTACAATGAGCAGTTCTTC
NA,TRBV9,TRBJ1-1,NA,CASSGGGKAEAFF,TGTGCCAGCAGCGGAGGGGGAAAGGCTGAAGCTTTCTTT
NA,TRBV10-2,TRBJ1-5,NA,CASSESLYQPQHF,TGCGCCAGCAGTGAGTCGCTGTATCAGCCCCAGCATTTT
few,TRBV10-1,TRBJ1-4,NA,CAMDRPTTNEKLFF,TGCGCCATGGACAGACCTACAACTAATGAAAAACTGTTTTTT
NA,TRBV30,TRBJ1-1,TRBD1,CAWSGQGARGIYTEAFF,TGTGCCTGGAGCGGACAGGGGGCGCGAGGTATTTACACTGAAGCTTTCTTT
NA,TRBV18,TRBJ1-5,NA,CASSPGGGSNQPQHF,TGTGCCAGCTCACCGGGGGGCGGCAGCAATCAGCCCCAGCATTTT
NA,TRBV5-4,TRBJ1-1,TRBD1,CASSPAPGTGRNTEAFF,TGTGCCAGCAGCCCGGCCCCCGGGACAGGGAGGAACACTGAAGCTTTCTTT
NA,TRBV4-2,TRBJ2-4,NA,CASSQVGAKNIQYF,TGTGCCAGCAGCCAAGTCGGTGCCAAAAACATTCAGTACTTC
NA,TRBV19,TRBJ1-5,NA,CASSITRRGDQPQHF,TGTGCCAGTAGTATAACTCGGCGGGGAGACCAGCCCCAGCATTTT
NA,TRBV29-1,TRBJ1-3,NA,CSVSTGWSSGNTIYF,TGCAGCGTCTCGACAGGTTGGAGCTCTGGAAACACCATATATTTT
NA,TRBV9,TRBJ2-3,NA,CASSVQITDTQYF,TGTGCCAGCAGCGTCCAAATCACAGATACGCAGTATTTT
few,TRBV20-1,TRBJ2-5,NA,CSAPARGTQYF,TGCAGTGCTCCTGCGCGGGGGACCCAGTACTTC
NA,TRBV28,TRBJ1-5,TRBD1,CASSPQGPVSNQPQHF,TGTGCCAGCAGTCCACAGGGGCCCGTCAGCAATCAGCCCCAGCATTTT
few,TRBV30,TRBJ2-7,TRBD1,CAWSPGQGIVYEQYF,TGTGCCTGGAGCCCGGGACAGGGAATAGTCTACGAGCAGTACTTC
NA,TRBV7-6,TRBJ2-2,NA,CASSLAGVASTGELFF,TGTGCCAGCAGCTTAGCGGGAGTAGCGTCCACCGGGGAGCTGTTTTTT
NA,TRBV14,TRBJ2-7,NA,CASSQYTRAYEQYF,TGTGCCAGCAGCCAATACACCAGAGCCTACGAGCAGTACTTC
NA,TRBV7-2,TRBJ2-7,NA,CASSLNGGRSYEQYF,TGTGCCAGCAGCTTAAACGGCGGGCGCTCCTACGAGCAGTACTTC
NA,TRBV6-1,TRBJ1-1,NA,CASSEGKNTEAFF,TGTGCCAGCAGTGAAGGGAAAAACACTGAAGCTTTCTTT
NA,TRBV11-2,TRBJ1-2,NA,CASSLDRSGGYTF,TGTGCCAGCAGCTTAGATCGAAGTGGTGGCTACACCTTC
NA,TRBV7-2,TRBJ2-3,TRBD2,CASSLGASGGGDTQYF,TGTGCCAGCAGCTTAGGTGCTAGCGGGGGTGGAGATACGCAGTATTTT
NA,TRBV5-6,TRBJ2-5,NA,CASSLGQETQYF,TGTGCCAGCAGCTTGGGACAAGAGACCCAGTACTTC
NA,TRBV23-1,TRBJ1-1,NA,CASSHLDLWGEGDTEAFF,TGCGCCAGCAGTCACCTCGACCTTTGGGGGGAGGGGGACACTGAAGCTTTCTTT
NA,TRBV11-2,TRBJ2-1,TRBD1,CASSFGTGGYNEQFF,TGTGCCAGCAGCTTTGGGACAGGGGGCTACAATGAGCAGTTCTTC
NA,TRBV19,TRBJ1-2,TRBD1,CASKPGQVYGYTF,TGTGCCAGTAAACCGGGACAGGTCTATGGCTACACCTTC
NA,TRBV6-1,TRBJ1-1,NA,CASNQGGGMNTEAFF,TGTGCCAGCAATCAGGGAGGGGGTATGAACACTGAAGCTTTCTTT
NA,TRBV5-5,TRBJ2-1,NA,CASSSLQVSYNEQFF,TGTGCCAGCAGCTCCCTCCAGGTATCCTACAATGAGCAGTTCTTC
NA,TRBV4-1,TRBJ1-5,TRBD1,CASSHEDRGNQPQHF,TGCGCCAGCAGCCATGAGGACAGGGGCAATCAGCCCCAGCATTTT
NA,TRBV2,TRBJ2-1,NA,CASSESGSYNEQFF,TGTGCCAGCAGTGAATCGGGCTCCTACAATGAGCAGTTCTTC
NA,TRBV7-9,TRBJ1-1,NA,CASSLRRGAKEAGAFF,TGTGCCAGCAGCTTACGTCGGGGGGCTAAGGAGGCGGGAGCTTTCTTT
NA,TRBV30,TRBJ1-2,NA,CAWTLEPLYGYTF,TGTGCCTGGACCCTCGAACCCCTCTATGGCTACACCTTC
NA,TRBV4-3,TRBJ2-7,NA,CASSHARAYEQYF,TGCGCCAGCAGCCATGCCAGGGCTTACGAGCAGTACTTC
NA,TRBV28,TRBJ2-2,NA,CASIFTGTNTGELFF,TGTGCCAGCATCTTCACAGGGACGAACACCGGGGAGCTGTTTTTT
NA,TRBV18,TRBJ2-7,NA,CASSPFDGPYEQYF,TGTGCCAGCTCACCTTTTGACGGACCCTACGAGCAGTACTTC
NA,TRBV19,TRBJ1-1,NA,CASSIGPGATEAFF,TGTGCCAGTAGTATAGGACCGGGGGCTACTGAAGCTTTCTTT